This entry describes one T cell receptor beta chain. This record belongs to a study of cytotoxic CD8 clonotypes in ibrutinib-treated CLL. The data were produced by immunoSEQ multiplex PCR, yet TCRdb's version contains in-frame clones alone and is incomplete. The repertoire consists of more than 85,000 clones, with over 60% occurring once and the leading ten covering under 30%. Per the germline V gene, CDR1 is SGHRS and CDR2 is YFSETQ. CDR3 size: 15 residues. V trimming: 7 bases; J trimming: 0 bases; junction bases outside the gene matches: 9. The chain carries TRBV5-1 and TRBJ2-5; 7 bases map to TRBD1. This sample comprised PBMCs, obtained after 24 months of ibrutinib treatment. This receptor was identified in a human donor with chronic lymphocytic leukemia. The chain's CDR3 is CASEKRDSYQETQYF. For the CDR3, the DNA is TGCGCCAGCGAAAAACGGGACAGCTACCAAGAGACCCAGTACTTC.